This T cell receptor (beta chain) was profiled in a study of early T cells in non-severe SARS-CoV-2 infection. This clonotype has ten or more counts. Attachment of unique molecular identifiers was made to individual cDNA molecules. TCRdb reanalysed the 5' RACE reads using MiXCR and keeps one entry per CDR3 protein. The repertoire holds around 50,000 distinct CDR3 sequences, with less than 4.5% as singletons. The V gene's germline CDR1 is DFQATT and CDR2 SNEGSKA (reference sequence). This CDR3 is built from 10 residues. The chain has TRBV20-1 and TRBJ2-7; 7 bases line up with TRBD2. The specimen was whole blood. This TCR derives from an adult who was a healthcare worker with PCR-confirmed SARS-CoV-2 infection or an uninfected control (not recorded which). In DNA, the CDR3 is TGCAGGATAGCGGGTCACGAGCAGTACTTC. Translated: CRIAGHEQYF.